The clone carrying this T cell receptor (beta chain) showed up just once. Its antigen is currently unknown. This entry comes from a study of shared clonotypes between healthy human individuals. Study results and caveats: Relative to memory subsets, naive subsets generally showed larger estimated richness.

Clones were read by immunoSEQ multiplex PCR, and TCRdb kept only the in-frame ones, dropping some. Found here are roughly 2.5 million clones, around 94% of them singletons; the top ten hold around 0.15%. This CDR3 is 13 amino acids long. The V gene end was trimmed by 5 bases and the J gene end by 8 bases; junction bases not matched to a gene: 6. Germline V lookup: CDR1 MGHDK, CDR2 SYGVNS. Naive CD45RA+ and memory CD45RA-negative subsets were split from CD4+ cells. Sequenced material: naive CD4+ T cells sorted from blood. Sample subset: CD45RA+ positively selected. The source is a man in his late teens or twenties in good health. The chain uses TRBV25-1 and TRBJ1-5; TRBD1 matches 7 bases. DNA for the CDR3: TGTGCCAGCAGTCCCCGTACAGGGGAGCCCCAGCATTTT. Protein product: CASSPRTGEPQHF.